Each of the 10 T cell receptor beta chains below was sequenced from the same sample in a study of cytotoxic CD8 clonotypes in ibrutinib-treated CLL. Clones were read by immunoSEQ multiplex PCR, and TCRdb kept only the in-frame ones, dropping some. The sample lists over 250,000 clones, roughly four fifths occurring once. The input for sequencing was PBMCs, taken at disease progression, from a patient treated with ibrutinib. Receptors originate from a human donor with chronic lymphocytic leukemia.

The rearrangement joins TRBV7-6 to TRBJ2-7; no clear D. The CDR3 runs to 15 residues. Trimming left V 0 bases short and J 2 bases short, with 11 bases between. CDR1 SGHVS and CDR2 FNYEAQ come from the germline V gene. The CDR3 DNA follows: TGTGCCAGCAGCTTAGCGACCTCCAGACCCTACGAGCAGTACTTC. It specifies CASSLATSRPYEQYF.

The chain has TRBV19 and TRBJ2-3; no reliable D call. CDR3 length: 12 residues. CDR1 is LNHDA, CDR2 SQIVND, per germline (reference sequence). The V end was cut by 5 bases, the J end by 5 bases, with 8 bases between. The DNA of the CDR3 is TGTGCCAGTAGTGGTAGACTAGATACGCAGTATTTT. This sequence encodes CASSGRLDTQYF.

This rearrangement joins TRBV21-1 to TRBJ2-5. TRBV21-1 is recorded as a pseudogene. This CDR3 is 17 amino acids long. The CDR3: CASSNWDGINIWETQYF. DNA for the CDR3: TGTGCCAGCAGCAATTGGGATGGGATAAACATATGGGAGACCCAGTACTTC.

The chain has TRBV9 and TRBJ2-6; 8 bases line up with TRBD1. The CDR3 runs 18 residues. CDR1 is SGDLS and CDR2 is YYNGEE in the germline V gene. J was trimmed by 0 bases and V by 5 bases; bases with no gene match: 10. In DNA, the CDR3 is TGTGCCAGCAGGAGGAGGACAGGGAATCCCTCTGGGGCCAACGTCCTGACTTTC. Translated, it gives CASRRRTGNPSGANVLTF.

V usage is TRBV9 and J usage is TRBJ2-7; the D gene is possibly TRBD2 (6 bases). The CDR3 spans 14 residues. The germline V gene encodes CDR1 SGDLS and CDR2 YYNGEE. Trimming pared 0 bases from V and 4 bases from J, leaving 11 bases between. The chain's CDR3 is CASSVGPGGYEQYF. The CDR3 DNA reads as TGTGCCAGCAGCGTAGGCCCCGGAGGGTACGAGCAGTACTTC.

The chain combines TRBV5-5 with TRBJ1-5; D unresolved. Per the germline V gene, CDR1 is SGHKS and CDR2 is YYEKEE (reference sequence). With 1 base removed from V and 1 base from J, the gap between germline ends came to 15 bases. The CDR3 length is 17 residues. CDR3 sequence reads: CASSLSGVGISNQPQHF. The DNA of the CDR3 is TGTGCCAGCAGCTTGTCGGGCGTTGGGATCAGCAATCAGCCCCAGCATTTT.

This chain joins TRBV6-4 and TRBJ2-3, with 8 bases that match TRBD1. Germline-derived CDR1 and CDR2 are MRHNA and SNTAGT. Trimming took 3 bases from V and 1 from J; bases not matched to a gene: 6. The CDR3 runs 16 residues. CDR3 bases: TGTGCCAGCAGTGAAGGACAGGGATGGGGCACAGATACGCAGTATTTT. Protein: CASSEGQGWGTDTQYF.

J is TRBJ1-4 and V is TRBV4-1, with D possibly matching TRBD1 (6 bases). CDR3 length: 16 amino acids. Between the trimmed V and J ends, which lost 1 base and 1 base, there was a span of 10 bases. CDR1 and CDR2 from the germline V gene are MGHRA and YSYEKL. The chain's CDR3 is CASSQVRGQTNEKLFF. CDR3 nucleotide sequence: TGCGCCAGCAGCCAAGTTCGGGGACAAACTAATGAAAAACTGTTTTTT.

V and J are TRBV5-1 and TRBJ2-7; 9 bases agree with TRBD1. This CDR3 spans 15 amino acids. Germline CDR1 is SGHRS and CDR2 is YFSETQ. V was pared by 6 bases and J by 3 bases, with 10 bases of the junction left unmatched. In DNA, the CDR3 is TGCGCCAGCACCCCCCCGGGACAGGGTATCTACGAGCAGTACTTC. Translating gives CASTPPGQGIYEQYF.

This rearrangement joins TRBV5-6 to TRBJ2-7; a weak D match, TRBD1 (5 bases). Deletions cut 2 bases from V and 10 bases from J, with 10 bases between. The CDR3 loop spans 11 amino acids. The germline gives CDR1 SGHDT, CDR2 YYEEEE. CDR3 in DNA: TGTGCCAGCAGCTTTGAAGACAGACAGTACTTC. Translating gives CASSFEDRQYF.